A single sample is the source of the 25 T cell receptor beta chains below, sequenced in a study of T-cell memory formation after mild COVID-19. TCRdb recomputed calls from the 5' RACE reads with MiXCR, one row per CDR3 protein. The profile shows roughly 600,000 distinct CDR3 sequences, roughly 17% of them singletons. The sequencing sample was made of PBMCs or a T cell subset sorted from them (not recorded which). Every receptor here comes from an adult woman who had mild COVID-19 (a few samples of this study predate the infection). Cell type and time point are not known.

The chain employs TRBV7-3 and TRBJ2-6; D ambiguous. Germline CDR1 is SGHTA and CDR2 is FQGTGA. The CDR3 consists of 15 residues. With 5 bases removed from V and 0 bases from J, the gap between germline ends came to 8 bases. CDR3 loop: CASSRTASGANVLTF. CDR3 bases: TGTGCCAGCAGCCGGACGGCCTCTGGGGCCAACGTCCTGACTTTC. The entire variable domain, with the rest obtained from reference TRBV7-3 and TRBJ2-6, is as follows: GAGVSQTPSNKVTEKGKYVELRCDPISGHTALYWYRQSLGQGPEFLIYFQGTGAADDSGLPNDRFFAVRPEGSVSTLKIQRTERGDSAVYLCASSRTASGANVLTFGAGSRLTVL.

V is TRBV5-1 and J is TRBJ2-7; D gene unclear. In germline, CDR1 is SGHRS, CDR2 YFSETQ. The V gene lost 0 bases and the J gene lost 3 bases, with 13 bases spanning the gap. CDR3 length: 15 amino acids. CDR3 protein: CASSLATFTNYEQYF. The CDR3, as DNA: TGCGCCAGCAGCTTGGCTACGTTCACAAACTACGAGCAGTACTTC.

This clonotype was detected many times. V usage is TRBV4-1 and J usage is TRBJ2-3; 14 bases agree with TRBD2. Germline values: CDR1 MGHRA, CDR2 YSYEKL. This CDR3 is 19 amino acids long. V lost 3 bases and J lost 1; bases outside the gene matches: 9. Here the CDR3 DNA reads TGCGCCAGCAGCCAGACCGGCCGGGGACTAGCGGGAGGCACAGATACGCAGTATTTT. It translates to CASSQTGRGLAGGTDTQYF.

The chain links TRBV5-6 to TRBJ2-1; a possible D gene is TRBD1 (5 bases). The CDR3 contains 13 residues. The V and J ends lost 4 bases and 12 bases respectively, with 17 bases between them. The germline V gene encodes CDR1 SGHDT and CDR2 YYEEEE. CDR3 sequence: CASSGTGSWGQFF. CDR3 in DNA: TGTGCCAGCAGCGGAACAGGTTCTTGGGGGCAGTTCTTC.

The genes are TRBV4-1 and TRBJ1-5, with D possibly being TRBD1 (5 bases). The CDR3 runs 15 residues. The germline CDR1 and CDR2 sequences are MGHRA and YSYEKL. V gave up 4 bases and J gave up 5 bases, with 15 bases separating them. The CDR3 protein is CASSLGEGPDQPQHF. The CDR3 bases are TGCGCCAGCAGCCTAGGAGAGGGACCCGATCAGCCCCAGCATTTT.

The V gene is TRBV19, the J gene TRBJ2-1; D possibly corresponds to TRBD2 (6 bases). The V and J ends lost 7 bases and 4 bases respectively, with 11 bases between them. CDR1 is LNHDA, CDR2 SQIVND, per germline (reference sequence). This CDR3 has 13 residues. In nucleotides, the CDR3 is TGTGCCAGTACCCAAGGAGGGTACAATGAGCAGTTCTTC. It translates to CASTQGGYNEQFF.

This chain links TRBV7-3 with TRBJ2-2, with TRBD1 matching 9 bases. This CDR3 comprises 16 residues. Germline assignment: CDR1 SGHTA and CDR2 FQGTGA. V lost 5 bases to trimming and J lost 4 bases; unmatched junction nucleotides: 8. DNA for the CDR3: TGTGCCAGCAGCCCTCCAAGGGACAGGGTCACCGGGGAGCTGTTTTTT. Protein product: CASSPPRDRVTGELFF.

On this clonotype: Just one base apart from a much larger clone, this may be a read error. This chain links TRBV7-9 with TRBJ2-5, with D hard to call. Germline CDR1 SEHNR, CDR2 FQNEAQ (reference sequence). The CDR3 consists of 13 residues. The CDR3 spells CANSPYGQETQYF. The CDR3 DNA sequence: TGTGCCAACAGCCCGTACGGGCAGGAGACCCAGTACTTC.

This clonotype was detected ten times or more. The chain combines TRBV20-1 with TRBJ1-2; no definite D call. Germline-derived CDR1 and CDR2 are DFQATT and SNEGSKA (reference sequence). The CDR3 has 11 amino acids. Between the trimmed V and J ends, which lost 4 bases and 4 bases, there was a span of 7 bases. CDR3 sequence reads: CSANPSYGYTF. CDR3 DNA sequence: TGCAGTGCTAACCCCTCCTATGGCTACACCTTC.

The V and J genes are TRBV27 and TRBJ1-1; D is perhaps TRBD1 (6 bases). The V gene's germline CDR1 is MNHEY and CDR2 SMNVEV (reference sequence). V was trimmed by 6 bases and J by 5 bases, leaving 13 bases between them. The CDR3 totals 13 residues. In nucleotides, the CDR3 is TGTGCCAGCAGGGCAAACAGGGTTACTGAAGCTTTCTTT. Protein sequence: CASRANRVTEAFF.

V usage is TRBV30 and J usage is TRBJ2-1, with TRBD1 matching 7 bases. The CDR3 covers 12 residues. Germline CDR1 is GTSNPN and CDR2 is SVGIG (reference sequence). J gave up 8 bases and V 2 bases, and 3 bases lay outside the gene matches. CDR3 in DNA: TGTGCCTGGAGTAACAGGGGTGATGAGCAGTTCTTC. Residues: CAWSNRGDEQFF.

This rearrangement joins TRBV18 to TRBJ1-1, with D perhaps TRBD1 (5 bases). CDR1 is KGHSH, CDR2 LQKENI, per germline. The CDR3 sequence is 14 residues long. V was trimmed by 0 bases and J by 3 bases, leaving 8 bases between them. The CDR3 bases are TGTGCCAGCTCACCACCACCAGGGTACACTGAAGCTTTCTTT. As protein: CASSPPPGYTEAFF.

The CDR3 sequence is CASSGVGGTQYF. CDR3 nucleotides: TGTGCCAGCAGTGGGGTTGGCGGGACCCAGTACTTC. The gene calls are TRBV6-5 and TRBJ2-5; D gene unclear. V lost 5 bases and J lost 7, with 11 bases in between. The length of the CDR3 is 12 residues. Germline assignment: CDR1 MNHEY and CDR2 SVGAGI.

In its sample, this clonotype was seen a few times. The chain is built from TRBV20-1 and TRBJ2-1; D tentatively reads TRBD1 or TRBD2 (6 bases each). This CDR3 has 14 residues. Between the trimmed V and J ends, which lost 5 bases and 4 bases, there was a span of 15 bases. In germline, CDR1 is DFQATT, CDR2 SNEGSKA (reference sequence). The CDR3 nucleotides read TGCAGTGCTCCGAGGGGGGCTGAATACAATGAGCAGTTCTTC. Residues: CSAPRGAEYNEQFF.

This clonotype was counted ten times or more. The chain joins TRBV12-3 or TRBV12-4 to TRBJ1-1, with D maybe TRBD1 (5 bases). V was pared by 6 bases and J by 2 bases, with 10 bases between. This CDR3 is 13 amino acids long. CDR3 sequence: CASSSGTNTEAFF. For the CDR3, the DNA is TGTGCCAGCAGCTCCGGGACCAACACTGAAGCTTTCTTT.

This clonotype was seen a few times. The J gene is TRBJ2-7, the V gene TRBV5-4; the D is unclear. CDR3 length: 15 residues. V lost 3 bases and J lost 3, with 16 bases in between. Germline values: CDR1 SGHNT, CDR2 YYREEE (reference sequence). CDR3: CASSSLQDGYYEQYF. The CDR3, as DNA: TGTGCCAGCAGCTCCCTCCAGGACGGATACTACGAGCAGTACTTC.

This rearrangement joins TRBV24-1 to TRBJ2-3; no firm D call. V gave up 7 bases and J gave up 0 bases, with 7 bases separating them. Germline-derived CDR1 and CDR2 are KGHDR and SFDVKD. The CDR3 contains 13 residues. In DNA, the CDR3 is TGTGCCACCAGGGTGGGCAGCACAGATACGCAGTATTTT. Translated, it gives CATRVGSTDTQYF.

This clonotype occurred a few times. This chain links TRBV12-3 or TRBV12-4 with TRBJ1-1; unclear D gene. The CDR3 has 16 amino acids. Trimming pared 5 bases from V and 0 bases from J, leaving 16 bases between. The CDR3, as DNA: TGTGCCAGCAGTGGACGGTTTGGGAGAATGAACACTGAAGCTTTCTTT. Translation: CASSGRFGRMNTEAFF.

This clonotype was seen a few times. This rearrangement joins TRBV7-2 to TRBJ2-1; 7 bases are a match to TRBD2. In germline, CDR1 is SGHTA, CDR2 FQGNSA. The CDR3 is 18 residues long. J gave up 0 bases and V 5 bases, and 13 bases lay outside the gene matches. Here the CDR3 DNA reads TGTGCCAGCAGCCCGAGGGCTAGCGGTTACTACTCCTACAATGAGCAGTTCTTC. Protein sequence: CASSPRASGYYSYNEQFF.

CDR3 residues: CASSLGSGISDTQYF. The CDR3 DNA sequence: TGTGCCAGCAGTCTTGGGTCAGGGATCTCAGATACGCAGTATTTT. The gene calls are TRBV9 and TRBJ2-3, with a tentative D call TRBD1 (5 bases). Per germline, CDR1 SGDLS and CDR2 YYNGEE. Trimming left V 5 bases short and J 4 bases short, with 17 bases between. The CDR3 covers 15 residues.

The chain joins TRBV7-2 to TRBJ2-5; 8 bases line up with TRBD2. Germline V gene data show CDR1 as SGHTA and CDR2 as FQGNSA. CDR3 length: 15 amino acids. V was pared by 5 bases and J by 2 bases, with 7 bases of the junction left unmatched. Here the CDR3 DNA reads TGTGCCAGCAGCCCTAGCATAGCGGGACAAGAGACCCAGTACTTC. It codes for CASSPSIAGQETQYF.

V gene TRBV20-1 combines with J gene TRBJ2-3, with 8 nucleotides matching TRBD2. The V gene's germline CDR1 is DFQATT and CDR2 SNEGSKA (reference sequence). V dropped 3 bases and J dropped 5; count of bases not matched to a gene: 10. This CDR3 spans 15 amino acids. The CDR3 protein is CSASNPAGVGDTQYF. In DNA form, the CDR3 reads TGCAGTGCTAGTAATCCAGCGGGGGTAGGAGATACGCAGTATTTT.

J is TRBJ1-5 and V is TRBV6-1; TRBD1 matches at 7 bases. Germline-derived CDR1 and CDR2 are MNHNS and SASEGT. This CDR3 region has 15 residues. The ends lost 6 bases at V and 5 bases at J; junction bases unmatched: 10. The CDR3 sequence: CASRPGQVRDQPQHF. In DNA, the CDR3 is TGTGCCAGCAGACCCGGACAGGTTAGAGATCAGCCCCAGCATTTT.

The chain couples TRBV19 to TRBJ2-2; possibly TRBD2 for D (6 bases). V was shortened by 4 bases and J by 6 bases, with 15 bases between the two germline ends. This CDR3 contains 15 residues. CDR1 is LNHDA, CDR2 SQIVND, per germline (reference sequence). The CDR3 here is CASSSPGRRAGELFF. The CDR3 DNA is TGTGCCAGTAGTAGTCCAGGGAGGAGGGCCGGGGAGCTGTTTTTT.

The chain has TRBV5-3 and TRBJ2-7, with 8 bases identical to TRBD1. TRBV5-3 is an ORF, and what it does is uncertain. The CDR3 is 14 amino acids. The V and J ends lost 4 bases and 3 bases, in that order; junction bases with no gene match: 6. CDR3 coding DNA: TGTGCCAGAAGCACCCTCGGGACAGGCTACGAGCAGTACTTC. Translated, it gives CARSTLGTGYEQYF.